This record covers a single TCR beta chain. In this sample, this clonotype turned up many times. Its antigen target is currently unknown. Per-base quality was not reported, and no clone a single base away is much larger than it. This sample is part of a study of blood T cells in healthy people across ages (dated by TCRdb to 2014 to 2015). For the study in its entirety: Template switching captured roughly one uniquely barcoded TCR beta cDNA molecule per two T cells in model experiments. The study measured age-related changes in TCR beta repertoire diversity using deep sequencing normalized with unique cDNA molecular identifiers. The donors were split into four age groups: young (average approximately 16 years), middle-aged (about 40), aged (roughly 60) and long-lived (about 74). To avoid experimental bias, donors of different ages were distributed randomly across sequencing lanes. Using the same blood draw, the study looked at two additional independent replicas of 1 million unique cDNA reads for two donors, one aged 18 to 30 and the other aged 80 or older. Here is what the overall study found, with its caveats: Compared with the aged group, more naive CD4+ T cells, fewer expanded clones and increased TCR diversity were shown by the long-lived group, suggesting age selection. A strong correlation was found between observed TCR beta diversity and the percentage of naive T cells measured by flow cytometry. Because profiling used bulk unsorted PBMCs, naive and antigen-experienced compartments could not be compared conclusively. Estimates of total diversity based on one million sequenced T cells were considered lower bounds and underestimates. As age increased, observed TCR beta diversity per million T cells dropped in a roughly linear way, and a significant reduction was already evident by age 40. Donor CMV infection status was unknown, potentially confounding age-related changes in expanded clonotypes.

Donors were a few dozen systemically healthy Caucasian individuals from Russia aged roughly 6 to 100 years. Ten milliliters of peripheral blood were drawn from each donor into EDTA-treated Vacutainer tubes. Ficoll-Paque density-gradient centrifugation was used to isolate PBMCs, with at least 7 million obtained per sample. Trizol reagent was used to extract total RNA from the PBMCs, yielding at least 5 micrograms per sample. For every donor, an aliquot of PBMCs went through flow cytometry to measure the percentages of naive CD45RAhigh/CD27high T cells. Between the V and J ends, shortened by 1 base and 5 bases respectively, the junction contains 5 bases. From its cysteine to its phenylalanine, the CDR3 spans 11 amino acids. Only the CDR3 DNA is retained, 33 bases long and in frame from the first base. Via the germline V gene (reference sequence), CDR1 is DFQATT and CDR2 SNEGSKA. Library construction relied on 5' RACE. Sequencing took place on an Illumina HiSeq 2500. A second PCR of roughly 6 to 11 cycles was run with a J-beta primer mix and a sample-barcoded 5' primer. Each TCR beta cDNA molecule received a unique molecular identifier from a template-switch 5' adaptor carrying 12 random nucleotides. Each sample yielded at least 3 million CDR3-containing paired-end reads. All of the RNA was converted into first-strand cDNA using the Mint cDNA synthesis kit, with a TRBC-specific oligonucleotide serving as the primer. Following uracil-DNA glycosylase treatment, all cDNA underwent a first 18-cycle PCR with the universal primers M1SS and BC2_uni_R. Under the source paper's analysis protocol: For normalization, 1 million high-quality reads were randomly selected from each sample, with every read carrying a distinct molecular identifier. Reads with shared molecular identifiers were discarded instead of being binned into consensus sequences. MiTCR, set to a Q25 quality threshold and the strictest error-elimination algorithm, was used for CDR3 identification, clonotype clustering and error correction. A nonparametric unseen species model using Euler transformation provided a lower-bound estimate of total TCR beta diversity. TCRdb reprocessing: public reads trimmed at Q25 with fastp, clones called with MiXCR, in-frame beta chains kept. Merged by CDR3 protein, the rows form single entries marked with the most common genes and DNA. It is TCRdb's table, rather than the study itself, that gives the V and J calls and clone size. The sample table shows roughly 1,800,000 distinct CDR3 sequences, and around 48% are seen once. Jointly, the top ten make up approximately 2.1% of the sample.

The sequence derives from a woman between 40 and 50 years old in good health. The chain is encoded by TRBV20-1 joined to TRBJ2-5; no confident D gene assignment can be made. Material for sequencing was blood. Here the CDR3 is given as CSARARETQYF. Here is the DNA: TGCAGTGCTAGAGCTCGGGAGACCCAGTACTTC.